The T cell receptor beta chain under discussion was sequenced for a study of T cells in localized non-small cell lung cancer. General study findings and limits: Only one tumor region was sequenced, so heterogeneity remains possible. Detection in adjacent lung was observed for a median approximately 52 of the top 100 tumor clones. Uninvolved adjacent lung had more T cell clonality than any other tissue, topping tumor. Greater T cell density in blood accompanied longer overall survival.

The CDR3 length is 13 residues. Germline V CDR1 and CDR2: SGHDT, YYEEEE. The V and J ends lost 4 bases and 7 bases respectively, with 12 bases between them. Concerning this clone itself: Its antigen is undetermined.

Libraries were prepared by immunoSEQ multiplex PCR; TCRdb keeps only in-frame clonotypes and omits some of them. The data contain roughly 50,000 clones, about four fifths of them singletons. This chain links TRBV5-6 with TRBJ1-5, with D perhaps matching TRBD1 (6 bases). This material consisted of peripheral blood, taken before any cancer treatment. This TCR derives from a female donor older than 55 with stage II squamous cell lung carcinoma. The CDR3 DNA is TGTGCCAGCAGCCTTGGACAGTACCAGCCCCAGCATTTT. This sequence encodes CASSLGQYQPQHF.